The 7 T cell receptor beta chains reported below all come from one sample, sequenced in a study of blood T cell repertoires in COVID-19. TCRdb's copy holds only in-frame clones and misses some; the assay was immunoSEQ multiplex PCR. In the table there are some 250,000 clones, approximately 83% of which are singletons. The specimen sequenced was PBMCs or T cells enriched from blood (not recorded which). The receptors here all came from a middle-aged woman with acute COVID-19.

This clone was seen only once. The rearrangement links TRBV9 to TRBJ2-5; TRBD2 is a possible D gene (6 bases). This CDR3 is built from 16 residues. The germline V gene has CDR1 SGDLS and CDR2 YYNGEE. The ends were cut back, 4 bases at V and 1 base at J, with 17 bases in the middle. CDR3 protein: CASSPNPFGSQETQYF. DNA for the CDR3: TGTGCCAGCAGCCCAAATCCATTCGGGAGCCAAGAGACCCAGTACTTC.

The rearrangement links TRBV9 to TRBJ1-1; D is perhaps TRBD1 (5 bases). V was trimmed by 3 bases and J by 4 bases, leaving 16 bases between them. The CDR3 length is 15 residues. Per the germline V gene, CDR1 is SGDLS and CDR2 is YYNGEE. The CDR3 protein is CASSAIRVGGTEAFF. The DNA of the CDR3 is TGTGCCAGCAGCGCGATCAGGGTGGGTGGCACTGAAGCTTTCTTT.

The rearrangement links TRBV9 to TRBJ2-7, with 7 bases that match TRBD1. The CDR3 totals 15 residues. Germline trimming cut 0 bases from V and 2 bases from J; bases unmatched to any gene: 5. Germline values: CDR1 SGDLS, CDR2 YYNGEE. Here the CDR3 DNA reads TGTGCCAGCAGCGTAGGAGGGGGCGACGCCTACGAGCAGTACTTC. This codes for CASSVGGGDAYEQYF.

This clone showed up just a few times. The chain is built from TRBV11-3 and TRBJ2-1, with 12 bases lining up with TRBD2. Germline V gene data show CDR1 as SGHNT and CDR2 as YENEEA. The CDR3 totals 15 residues. The ends lost 4 bases at V and 6 bases at J; junction bases unmatched: 4. CDR3 sequence (DNA): TGTGCCAGCAGCTCGCTAGCGGGAGGGCGCAATGAGCAGTTCTTC. This gives the protein CASSSLAGGRNEQFF.

V usage is TRBV19 and J usage is TRBJ2-7; D perhaps matches TRBD2 (7 bases). Germline V gives CDR1 LNHDA, CDR2 SQIVND (reference sequence). The CDR3 length is 15 residues. The V gene lost 6 bases and the J gene lost 3 bases, with 18 bases spanning the gap. Written as DNA, the CDR3 is TGTGCCAGTAGCCAAAGAGGGGGGGCGGACTACGAGCAGTACTTC. Protein sequence: CASSQRGGADYEQYF.

V usage is TRBV29-1 and J usage is TRBJ2-7, with TRBD1 matching 11 bases. CDR1 and CDR2 (germline): SQVTM, ANQGSEA. J was trimmed by 3 bases and V by 3 bases; bases with no gene match: 4. CDR3 length: 14 amino acids. Here the CDR3 DNA reads TGCAGCGTTGACAAGGGACAGGGGGACTACGAGCAGTACTTC. It translates to CSVDKGQGDYEQYF.

The chain carries TRBV11-2 and TRBJ2-3; D is possibly TRBD2 (6 bases). This CDR3 spans 16 amino acids. Germline lookup yields CDR1 SGHAT and CDR2 FQNNGV. V lost 6 bases and J 4 bases, leaving 20 bases between the germline ends. The CDR3 is CASRHIGTPSPDTQYF. The CDR3, as DNA: TGTGCCAGCAGACATATCGGGACTCCATCCCCAGATACGCAGTATTTT.